One sample yielded the 4 T cell receptor beta chains listed below, sequenced in a study of CD8 T cells in ankylosing spondylitis. These receptors are not linked to any known antigen. From the 5' RACE reads, TCRdb called clonotypes with MiXCR, one entry per CDR3 protein. The sample carries roughly 220,000 distinct CDR3 sequences, about 17% recorded once. Study results and caveats: What appeared characteristic of ankylosing spondylitis blood was a TCR beta motif of under 10 highly homologous variants.

The material sequenced was blood, either unsorted or a sorted T cell fraction (not recorded which). These TCRs come from a male donor with ankylosing spondylitis.

The CDR3 reads CASSWTPYQPQHF. The CDR3 DNA reads as TGTGCCAGCAGTTGGACCCCTTATCAGCCCCAGCATTTT. The V call is TRBV12-3 or TRBV12-4, the J call TRBJ1-5, with D unclear. The CDR3 length is 13 residues. The V end lost 4 bases, the J end lost 5 bases, and 9 bases lay between the germline ends.

The table lists this clonotype with a few counts. This chain connects TRBV9 to TRBJ2-2; no clear D gene. There are 11 residues in the CDR3. The V end lost 0 bases, the J end lost 7 bases, and 1 base lay between the germline ends. Germline CDR1 SGDLS, CDR2 YYNGEE. CDR3 bases: TGTGCCAGCAGCGTAGGCGGGGAGCTGTTTTTT. Protein sequence: CASSVGGELFF.

The sample holds a few counts of this clonotype. The chain has TRBV11-2 and TRBJ2-1, with 11 bases fitting TRBD2. Germline CDR1 SGHAT, CDR2 FQNNGV. The CDR3 covers 16 residues. Losses at the gene ends were 1 base for V and 12 bases for J; bases not matched to a gene: 11. The CDR3 DNA follows: TGTGCCAGCAGCTTAGGGGGACTAGCGGTTTTAGAGGGGCAGTTCTTC. Translated: CASSLGGLAVLEGQFF.

The chain links TRBV7-9 to TRBJ1-1; no clear D. Germline CDR1 SEHNR, CDR2 FQNEAQ (reference sequence). V gave up 1 base and J gave up 4 bases, with 4 bases separating them. This CDR3 has 12 residues. The CDR3 DNA reads TGTGCCAGCAGCTTAGAGACCACTGAAGCTTTCTTT. Its translation: CASSLETTEAFF.